This T cell receptor beta chain was captured by sequencing in a study of blood T cell repertoires in COVID-19. Study-level information: Researchers got acute and convalescent COVID-19 samples from the United States, Italy and Spain.

Produced via immunoSEQ multiplex PCR; TCRdb's table is partial and in-frame only. The sample shows approximately 250,000 clones, roughly 90% of them seen only once. CDR3 length equals 14 residues. Germline assignment: CDR1 SGHRS and CDR2 YFSETQ. Trimming stripped 5 bases from V and 3 bases from J, with 12 bases between. The chain joins TRBV5-1 to TRBJ1-3; D uncertain. The clonotype was recovered from a woman in her 30s who had recovered from COVID-19. Sequenced input: PBMCs or T cells enriched from blood (not recorded which). In DNA, the CDR3 is TGCGCCAGCAGGGACTCCGGGAGTGGAAACACCATATATTTT. It yields the protein CASRDSGSGNTIYF.